Following are 12 T cell receptor beta chains from one sample sequenced in a study of cytomegalovirus exposure and HLA in healthy donors listed by TCRdb under 2017. The library came from the immunoSEQ multiplex PCR assay. For the multiplex PCR, a mixture combining 60 forward primers for TCR Vbeta segments and 13 reverse primers for TCR Jbeta segments was used. TCRdb holds this immuneACCESS table with in-frame rearrangements only. Some clones are missing; in checked studies, unresolved V genes explain under half, and the rest has no known cause. Across this sample there are more than 110,000 clones, with more than 75% seen only once. Clones ranked in the top ten supply about 3% of the sample. Sequences were obtained from PBMCs. The receptors come from a female donor in good health and CMV-seronegative.

The V call is TRBV14, the J call TRBJ1-6; D is ambiguous. Germline V gene lookup returns CDR1 SGHDN and CDR2 FVKESK. The V end was cut by 0 bases, the J end by 16 bases, with 10 bases between. The CDR3 has 12 residues. This CDR3 reads CASSQESVILHF. In nucleotides, the CDR3 is TGTGCCAGCAGCCAAGAGTCGGTTATTCTCCACTTT.

CDR3 DNA: TGTGCCAGCAGCTTTCGCGGGGGCACCTACGAGCAGTACTTC. This gives the protein CASSFRGGTYEQYF. The rearrangement links TRBV13 to TRBJ2-7, with TRBD2 as a possible D gene (7 bases). V lost 3 bases, J lost 2 bases, and 11 bases lay in between. Germline V gives CDR1 PRHDT, CDR2 FYEKMQ (reference sequence). This CDR3 comprises 14 residues.

V and J are TRBV7-2 and TRBJ2-7; the D gene is possibly TRBD1 (6 bases). The CDR3 is made up of 17 amino acids. Trimming removed 3 bases at V and 5 bases at J, with 23 bases between. Looked up from germline, CDR1 is SGHTA and CDR2 is FQGNSA. The CDR3 loop reads CASSFGRGIRLSDEQYF. Written as DNA, the CDR3 is TGTGCCAGCAGCTTTGGCAGGGGAATAAGATTGTCGGACGAGCAGTACTTC.

This clone has a single count. The rearrangement joins TRBV18 to TRBJ1-3, with D perhaps matching TRBD1 (6 bases). The CDR3 contains 16 residues. The ends were cut back, 3 bases at V and 4 bases at J, with 16 bases in the middle. CDR1 and CDR2 (germline): KGHSH, LQKENI. DNA for the CDR3: TGTGCCAGCTCACCGGGACAAGGGGCGGCCGGAAACACCATATATTTT. Residues: CASSPGQGAAGNTIYF.

V gene TRBV5-4 combines with J gene TRBJ2-3, with D possibly matching TRBD1 (6 bases). Germline CDR1 is SGHNT and CDR2 is YYREEE (reference sequence). V lost 4 bases and J lost 0, with 9 bases in between. This CDR3 has 14 amino acids. In nucleotides, the CDR3 is TGTGCCAGCAGCGGGGACACTAGCACAGATACGCAGTATTTT. Translated, it gives CASSGDTSTDTQYF.

The chain couples TRBV10-1 to TRBJ2-5; the D gene is possibly TRBD1 (6 bases). The CDR3 contains 13 residues. CDR1 and CDR2 from the germline V gene are WNHNN and SYGVQD (reference sequence). The V end lost 2 bases, the J end lost 2 bases, and 6 bases lay between the germline ends. In DNA, the CDR3 is TGCGCCAGCAGTGAGCAGGGGCAAGAGACCCAGTACTTC. It encodes CASSEQGQETQYF.

This clone has just one count. The V and J genes are TRBV9 and TRBJ2-2; 11 bases are a match to TRBD2. CDR3 length: 17 residues. Germline-derived CDR1 and CDR2 are SGDLS and YYNGEE. Trimming took 2 bases from V and 5 from J; bases not matched to a gene: 8. CDR3 in DNA: TGTGCCAGCAGCGTCCCGTCAGGACTAGCGGGTACCGGGGAGCTGTTTTTT. Translation gives CASSVPSGLAGTGELFF. Full variable domain (outside the CDR3, taken from reference TRBV9 and TRBJ2-2): DSGVTQTPKHLITATGQRVTLRCSPRSGDLSVYWYQQSLDQGLQFLIQYYNGEERAKGNILERFSAQQFPDLHSELNLSSLELGDSALYFCASSVPSGLAGTGELFFGEGSRLTVL.

This clone was observed once. V is TRBV27 and J is TRBJ2-3; D gene uncertain. The CDR3 covers 13 residues. Trimming shortened V by 2 bases and J by 6 bases, and 9 bases separated the two germline ends. CDR1 and CDR2 (germline): MNHEY, SMNVEV (reference sequence). CDR3 sequence reads: CASSLTRLDTQYF. CDR3 in DNA: TGTGCCAGCAGTTTAACACGCCTTGATACGCAGTATTTT.

This chain connects TRBV6-1 to TRBJ1-1; D perhaps matches TRBD1 (6 bases). Germline V gives CDR1 MNHNS, CDR2 SASEGT. V gave up 8 bases and J gave up 11 bases, with 12 bases separating them. CDR3 length equals 10 residues. CDR3 bases: TGTGCCAGCCACCTAGGGGGTGCTTTCTTT. Its protein is CASHLGGAFF.

The CDR3 region has the DNA TGTGCCAGCAGCTTGATCTCGGGAGGGATGTACAATGAGCAGTTCTTC. Translated: CASSLISGGMYNEQFF. The chain combines TRBV5-6 with TRBJ2-1, with 8 bases that match TRBD2. The ends lost 1 base at V and 4 bases at J; junction bases unmatched: 7. Germline V gene sequence: CDR1 SGHDT, CDR2 YYEEEE. There are 16 residues in the CDR3. The full variable domain, its missing parts supplied by reference TRBV5-6 and TRBJ2-1, is DAGVTQSPTHLIKTRGQQVTLRCSPKSGHDTVSWYQQALGQGPQFIFQYYEEEERQRGNFPDRFSGHQFPNYSSELNVNALLLGDSALYLCASSLISGGMYNEQFFGPGTRLTVL.

The V and J genes are TRBV11-2 and TRBJ1-3, with TRBD1 as a possible D gene (6 bases). Germline V gives CDR1 SGHAT, CDR2 FQNNGV. The ends were cut back, 2 bases at V and 5 bases at J, with 16 bases in the middle. There are 16 residues in the CDR3. CDR3 amino acids: CASSLTRGTNRNTIYF. CDR3 DNA: TGTGCCAGCAGCTTAACCCGAGGGACAAACAGAAACACCATATATTTT.

The chain has TRBV5-4 and TRBJ2-2, with TRBD2 matching over 11 bases. V dropped 3 bases and J dropped 5; count of bases not matched to a gene: 9. CDR3 length: 17 residues. Germline CDR1 and CDR2: SGHNT and YYREEE (reference sequence). CDR3 bases: TGTGCCAGCAGCTCTCCCGTAGCGGGAGGGAAGACCGGGGAGCTGTTTTTT. Amino acids: CASSSPVAGGKTGELFF.